The 18 T cell receptor beta chains presented below share a single source sample, sequenced in a study of Ad26.COV2.S vaccination and SARS-CoV-2 variants. Treatment denoted: 19 received Ad26.COV2.S at low or high dose, single or two shots; 5 received placebo; per-sample allocation not given. Day 63 after the first injection of vaccine or placebo was the sampling time. Method: immunoSEQ multiplex PCR; TCRdb's copy keeps in-frame clones and lacks some. The data hold some 390,000 clones, with around 89% observed a single time. The material sequenced was peripheral blood, taken in a trial of Ad26.COV2.S vaccine versus placebo. These receptors were taken from a person between 18 and 65 years old who received the Ad26.COV2.S COVID-19 vaccine or a placebo.

V usage is TRBV27 and J usage is TRBJ2-5; D remains unclear. The CDR3 extends over 13 amino acids. The V end was cut by 1 base, the J end by 5 bases, with 8 bases between. Germline CDR1 and CDR2: MNHEY and SMNVEV (reference sequence). The DNA of the CDR3 is TGTGCCAGCAGTTTATTGGGGTCGGAGACCCAGTACTTC. Translated, it gives CASSLLGSETQYF.

The J gene is TRBJ2-1, the V gene TRBV6-6; 7 bases map to TRBD2. CDR1 and CDR2 from the germline V gene are MNHNY and SVGAGI (reference sequence). CDR3 length: 14 amino acids. V lost 4 bases to trimming and J lost 7 bases; unmatched junction nucleotides: 7. In DNA form, the CDR3 reads TGTGCCAGCAGTTTTGGCGGGAGTAGGAATGAGCAGTTCTTC. Translation gives CASSFGGSRNEQFF.

The rearrangement uses TRBV10-3 and TRBJ2-2; 8 bases are shared with TRBD1. The J segment lost 5 bases and the V segment lost 7 bases, leaving 6 bases of the junction unmatched. CDR3 length equals 14 residues. Per germline, CDR1 ENHRY and CDR2 SYGVKD. This CDR3 reads CAINQGAFTGELFF. The CDR3 coding sequence is TGTGCCATCAATCAGGGGGCGTTTACCGGGGAGCTGTTTTTT.

The V gene is TRBV6-2 or TRBV6-3, the J gene TRBJ2-2; D call uncertain. The CDR3 has 14 residues. CDR1 is MNHEY and CDR2 is SVGEGT in the germline V gene. The V gene lost 2 bases and the J gene lost 6 bases, with 10 bases spanning the gap. As DNA, the CDR3 is TGTGCCAGCAGTTACGTTCAGGTCGCCGGGGAGCTGTTTTTT. As protein: CASSYVQVAGELFF.

This CDR3 reads CASSQEGTENYGYTF. The CDR3 DNA follows: TGCGCCAGCAGCCAAGAAGGAACGGAAAACTATGGCTACACCTTC. The chain joins TRBV4-1 to TRBJ1-2; no definite D call. V lost 0 bases and J lost 2, with 10 bases in between. CDR3 length: 15 residues. The germline V gene has CDR1 MGHRA and CDR2 YSYEKL.

The rearrangement joins TRBV28 to TRBJ2-1; D is uncertain. CDR1 is MDHEN, CDR2 SYDVKM, per germline. Between the trimmed V and J ends, which lost 4 bases and 7 bases, there was a span of 8 bases. The CDR3 is 12 amino acids. This chain's CDR3 is CASSSLGNEQFF. CDR3 nucleotides: TGTGCCAGCAGTTCTCTAGGGAATGAGCAGTTCTTC.

The gene calls are TRBV19 and TRBJ2-2; D unclear. Per germline, CDR1 LNHDA and CDR2 SQIVND (reference sequence). The CDR3 has 13 residues. Trimming cost V 6 bases and J 0 bases, with 5 bases left between them. CDR3 residues: CASRHPNTGELFF. DNA of the CDR3: TGTGCCAGTAGACACCCGAACACCGGGGAGCTGTTTTTT. Combining the CDR3 with reference TRBV19 and TRBJ2-2 gives the whole variable domain DGGITQSPKYLFRKEGQNVTLSCEQNLNHDAMYWYRQDPGQGLRLIYYSQIVNDFQKGDIAEGYSVSREKKESFPLTVTSAQKNPTAFYLCASRHPNTGELFFGEGSRLTVL.

This sequence joins TRBV27 and TRBJ2-7; D not resolved. Trimming stripped 2 bases from V and 4 bases from J, with 6 bases between. The CDR3 loop spans 12 amino acids. Germline V gene data show CDR1 as MNHEY and CDR2 as SMNVEV (reference sequence). CDR3 sequence: CASSLIGYEQYF. Here the CDR3 DNA reads TGTGCCAGCAGTTTAATAGGTTACGAGCAGTACTTC.

A note on this clone: This sample includes further DNA sequences coding for the same CDR3. The chain recombines TRBV27 with TRBJ1-2; TRBD1 might be the D (5 bases). There are 13 residues in the CDR3. V was trimmed by 3 bases and J by 2 bases, leaving 7 bases between them. The germline CDR1 and CDR2 sequences are MNHEY and SMNVEV (reference sequence). CDR3 region: CASSFGGNYGYTF. The CDR3 DNA follows: TGTGCCAGCAGTTTCGGGGGGAACTATGGCTACACCTTC.

The chain combines TRBV19 with TRBJ1-3; weak D call: TRBD1 (5 bases). CDR3 length: 12 residues. Looked up from germline, CDR1 is LNHDA and CDR2 is SQIVND (reference sequence). Trimming shortened V by 6 bases and J by 2 bases, and 5 bases separated the two germline ends. The CDR3 protein is CASRGPGNTIYF. The CDR3 bases are TGTGCCAGTAGGGGGCCTGGAAACACCATATATTTT.

CDR3 bases: TGTGCCAGTAGTGGCAGGGGGACGACATCTGGGGCCAACGTCCTGACTTTC. Translated: CASSGRGTTSGANVLTF. This chain uses TRBV19 with TRBJ2-6; 7 nucleotides agree with TRBD1. The CDR3 sequence is 17 residues long. The ends lost 5 bases at V and 1 base at J; junction bases unmatched: 8. Germline loops: CDR1 LNHDA, CDR2 SQIVND (reference sequence).

V gene TRBV6-1 combines with J gene TRBJ2-7, with D perhaps TRBD2 (7 bases). The CDR3 is 14 amino acids. Trimming took off 1 base at V and 6 bases at J, with 13 bases between the two ends. Germline CDR1 MNHNS, CDR2 SASEGT. The CDR3 region is CASSEGTRGVEQYF. The CDR3 region has the DNA TGTGCCAGCAGTGAAGGGACTAGGGGGGTCGAGCAGTACTTC.

The chain combines TRBV27 with TRBJ2-2; 9 bases are a match to TRBD2. Trimming removed 1 base from V and 4 bases from J; junction bases left unmatched: 10. The germline V gene encodes CDR1 MNHEY and CDR2 SMNVEV (reference sequence). The CDR3 has 18 amino acids. The CDR3: CASSLLTREGGSTGELFF. Here the CDR3 DNA reads TGTGCCAGCAGTTTATTGACGCGGGAGGGGGGTTCCACCGGGGAGCTGTTTTTT.

This clone has only one observation. This rearrangement joins TRBV7-8 to TRBJ2-5; D may match TRBD1 or TRBD2 (5 bases each). The CDR3 loop spans 12 amino acids. CDR1 and CDR2 (germline): SGHVS, FQNEAQ. V shed 5 bases and J shed 14 bases, with 18 bases lying between them. The CDR3 nucleotides read TGTGCCAGCAGCCCCCCGGGGCGGGCCAGCTACTTC. The encoded protein is CASSPPGRASYF.

This sequence joins TRBV19 and TRBJ1-5; TRBD1 aligns across 8 bases. The ends lost 5 bases at V and 6 bases at J; junction bases unmatched: 6. The germline V gene encodes CDR1 LNHDA and CDR2 SQIVND (reference sequence). The CDR3 loop spans 14 amino acids. CDR3 residues: CASSPDRAGQPQHF. DNA for the CDR3: TGTGCCAGTAGTCCGGACAGGGCCGGTCAGCCCCAGCATTTT.

The rearrangement uses TRBV28 and TRBJ2-7, with 9 nucleotides matching TRBD1. Germline-derived CDR1 and CDR2 are MDHEN and SYDVKM. V trimming: 5 bases; J trimming: 0 bases; junction bases outside the gene matches: 5. CDR3 length: 15 residues. CDR3 bases: TGTGCCAGCAGTGGGCGGACAGGGGCCTCCTACGAGCAGTACTTC. Protein product: CASSGRTGASYEQYF.

Worth noting for this clone: Other DNA variants within this sample encode the same CDR3. V and J are TRBV5-1 and TRBJ1-1; D possibly corresponds to TRBD1 (5 bases). This CDR3 is built from 14 residues. Between the trimmed V and J ends, which lost 0 bases and 2 bases, there was a span of 8 bases. Per germline, CDR1 SGHRS and CDR2 YFSETQ. CDR3 loop: CASSLGQINTEAFF. The CDR3 coding sequence is TGCGCCAGCAGCTTGGGACAGATAAACACTGAAGCTTTCTTT.

The CDR3 sequence is CASSVGLAGADTQYF. DNA of the CDR3: TGTGCCAGCAGTGTTGGACTAGCGGGAGCAGATACGCAGTATTTT. This chain joins TRBV2 and TRBJ2-3; 13 bases fit TRBD2. The CDR3 length is 15 residues. V was pared by 4 bases and J by 4 bases, with 2 bases of the junction left unmatched. Germline lookup yields CDR1 SNHLY and CDR2 FYNNEI.